This record covers a single T cell receptor beta chain. The antigen is not known. TCRdb's copy holds only in-frame clones and misses some; the assay was immunoSEQ multiplex PCR. Of some 95,000 clones in the sample, 88% are singletons; the top ten hold around 0.8%. This sample was included in a study of OX40 agonist ivuxolimab in advanced cancers. Study context: Ivuxolimab doses were 0.01, 0.1, 0.3, 1.5, 3 or 10 mg/kg every 2 weeks. Eligibility rules accepted prior anti-PD-1, anti-PD-L1 or anti-CTLA-4 therapy, and 40% had some. Cancers in dose escalation were hepatocellular, melanoma, renal cell and head and neck.

The germline CDR1 and CDR2 sequences are SGDLS and YYNGEE. The V and J ends lost 8 bases and 3 bases respectively, with 15 bases between them. The CDR3 is 14 residues long. Study conclusions and caveats: In the expanded peripheral T cells, antigen specificity was never determined.

This chain connects TRBV9 to TRBJ2-1, with D unresolved. The clonotype comes from an adult with an advanced solid tumor such as melanoma, head and neck, liver or kidney cancer. The sequenced sample was CD4+ or CD8+ T cells sorted from blood, obtained in a trial of the OX40 agonist ivuxolimab. The CDR3 here is CARWTFSVYNEQFF. CDR3 nucleotide sequence: TGTGCCAGATGGACGTTTTCGGTCTACAATGAGCAGTTCTTC.